This section outlines one TCR beta chain sequence together with its context. The data belong to a study of T cell responses to AZD1222 COVID-19 vaccine. Method: immunoSEQ multiplex PCR; TCRdb's copy keeps in-frame clones and lacks some. Of roughly 100,000 clones detected, around nine tenths appear once; the ten largest clones hold about 3%. This CDR3 spans 15 amino acids. CDR1 SEHNR and CDR2 FQNEAQ come from the germline V gene (reference sequence). Trimming at V came to 4 bases and at J to 6 bases, leaving 6 bases not matched to a gene. V usage is TRBV7-9 and J usage is TRBJ1-6; the match to TRBD1 covers 7 bases. The sample in question was peripheral blood, obtained on day 0 of AZD1222 vaccination. The origin of this receptor is an adult in good health. CDR3 DNA: TGTGCCAGCAGCTCTTCCGACAGGGCTAATTCACCCCTCCACTTT. Encoded protein: CASSSSDRANSPLHF.